The 21 T cell receptor beta chains presented below share a single source sample, sequenced in a study of blood T cell repertoires in COVID-19. Measured with immunoSEQ multiplex PCR; TCRdb has only the in-frame clones, and not every one. The top ten clones hold 15% of a sample with 150,000 to 200,000 clones, around 84% of them seen once. The specimen sequenced was PBMCs or T cells enriched from blood (not recorded which). These receptors were collected from a man in his fifties or sixties who had recovered from COVID-19.

The chain employs TRBV10-2 and TRBJ1-2, with D possibly TRBD1 on 5 matching bases. Trimming removed 7 bases at V and 3 bases at J, with 12 bases between. Germline CDR1 is WSHSY and CDR2 is SAAADI. The CDR3 totals 13 residues. The CDR3 spells CASTSDTDYGYTF. CDR3 DNA: TGCGCCAGCACCTCGGACACTGACTATGGCTACACCTTC.

The chain recombines TRBV28 with TRBJ1-2; D is unresolved. The germline gives CDR1 MDHEN, CDR2 SYDVKM. The CDR3 covers 12 residues. Trimming cost V 8 bases and J 5 bases, with 12 bases left between them. The CDR3 spells CASQNSFYGYTF. Here the CDR3 DNA reads TGTGCCAGCCAGAACAGTTTTTATGGCTACACCTTC.

The chain employs TRBV11-2 and TRBJ1-5, with D perhaps matching TRBD1 (5 bases). With 10 bases removed from V and 1 base from J, the gap between germline ends came to 14 bases. Germline V lookup: CDR1 SGHAT, CDR2 FQNNGV. The CDR3 has 14 residues. The CDR3, as DNA: TGTGCCACCCTGACAGATCCAAGCAATCAGCCCCAGCATTTT. Translating it yields CATLTDPSNQPQHF.

This clone was seen only once. J is TRBJ1-6 and V is TRBV7-9, with 8 nucleotides matching TRBD1. The junction had 3 bases not matched to a gene; V was cut back by 1 base and J by 7 bases. Germline V gene lookup returns CDR1 SEHNR and CDR2 FQNEAQ (reference sequence). This CDR3 region has 15 residues. This chain's CDR3 is CASSLVSGGNSPLHF. The DNA for the CDR3 is TGTGCCAGCAGCTTAGTTTCAGGGGGCAATTCACCCCTCCACTTT.

This chain links TRBV12-3 or TRBV12-4 with TRBJ2-3; D possibly corresponds to TRBD1 (6 bases). Trimming stripped 6 bases from V and 0 bases from J, with 7 bases between. This CDR3 has 13 amino acids. DNA for the CDR3: TGTGCCAGCAGGGGGGCTAGCACAGATACGCAGTATTTT. Protein sequence: CASRGASTDTQYF.

V is TRBV30 and J is TRBJ1-6, with D perhaps TRBD1 (5 bases). The CDR3 consists of 14 residues. V was pared by 3 bases and J by 4 bases, with 10 bases between. Germline V gives CDR1 GTSNPN, CDR2 SVGIG (reference sequence). The CDR3 is CAWSARTYNSPLHF. The CDR3 region has the DNA TGTGCCTGGAGCGCCCGGACATATAATTCACCCCTCCACTTT.

The chain couples TRBV6-5 to TRBJ2-1; a weak D match, TRBD1 (6 bases). Germline values: CDR1 MNHEY, CDR2 SVGAGI. This CDR3 contains 15 residues. V was pared by 6 bases and J by 9 bases, with 21 bases between. CDR3 DNA sequence: TGTGCCAGCAGCGTCGACAGGAAGGAGTGTGGTGAGCAGTTCTTC. Residues: CASSVDRKECGEQFF.

Written as DNA, the CDR3 is TGTGCCAGCAGCTTACGGACTGGGCAATTCACCGGGGAGCTGTTTTTT. This gives the protein CASSLRTGQFTGELFF. The chain recombines TRBV7-3 with TRBJ2-2, with D possibly TRBD2 on 5 matching bases. Germline V gene data show CDR1 as SGHTA and CDR2 as FQGTGA. The CDR3 contains 16 residues. V dropped 2 bases and J dropped 4 bases, with 14 bases sitting between them.

This rearrangement joins TRBV3-1 (or the pseudogene TRBV3-2) to TRBJ1-5; 11 positions match TRBD1. The CDR3 is made up of 15 amino acids. Trimming took 4 bases from V and 7 from J; bases not matched to a gene: 6. CDR1 and CDR2 (germline): LGHDT, YNNKEL (reference sequence). DNA for the CDR3: TGTGCCAGCAGCCGAACGGGACAGGGGGGGCAGCCCCAGCATTTT. The encoded protein is CASSRTGQGGQPQHF.

In its sample, this clone was seen once. The V and J genes are TRBV5-1 and TRBJ1-6; 10 bases align to TRBD1. The V gene's germline CDR1 is SGHRS and CDR2 YFSETQ. This CDR3 contains 16 residues. Trimming removed 2 bases from V and 7 bases from J; junction bases left unmatched: 6. CDR3 DNA sequence: TGCGCCAGCAGCTTAAAGACAGGGGGCGACAATTCACCCCTCCACTTT. This translates into CASSLKTGGDNSPLHF.

The chain links TRBV5-5 to TRBJ2-3; 15 bases match TRBD2. The germline CDR1 and CDR2 sequences are SGHKS and YYEKEE (reference sequence). The junction had 14 bases not matched to a gene; V was cut back by 4 bases and J by 2 bases. This CDR3 has 20 amino acids. The CDR3 sequence is CASSLGTSGGSPPLTDTQYF. CDR3 bases: TGTGCCAGCAGCCTCGGGACTAGCGGGGGGTCCCCACCTCTCACAGATACGCAGTATTTT.

The genes are TRBV6-5 and TRBJ1-1, with D maybe TRBD1 (5 bases). V was cut by 3 bases and J by 5 bases, with 13 bases left in between. Germline values: CDR1 MNHEY, CDR2 SVGAGI. CDR3 length: 14 amino acids. The CDR3 nucleotides are TGTGCCAGCAGTTATGGGGCAATGGGGACTGAAGCTTTCTTT. Encoded protein: CASSYGAMGTEAFF.

This chain links TRBV18 with TRBJ2-1, with 11 bases aligning to TRBD1. There are 17 residues in the CDR3. V lost 6 bases and J lost 2; bases outside the gene matches: 9. Germline CDR1 KGHSH, CDR2 LQKENI. The CDR3 nucleotides are TGTGCCAGCTCGCGGACAGGGGGCAGCTTGACCTACAATGAGCAGTTCTTC. This encodes CASSRTGGSLTYNEQFF. The full variable domain, in which reference TRBV18 and TRBJ2-1 provide the parts outside the CDR3, is NAGVMQNPRHLVRRRGQEARLRCSPMKGHSHVYWYRQLPEEGLKFMVYLQKENIIDESGMPKERFSAEFPKEGPSILRIQQVVRGDSAAYFCASSRTGGSLTYNEQFFGPGTRLTVL.

A remark on this clone: The sample holds other DNA sequences that translate to the same CDR3. The chain combines TRBV5-1 with TRBJ2-5; 8 nucleotides line up with TRBD1. The CDR3 sequence is 15 residues long. Germline CDR1 is SGHRS and CDR2 is YFSETQ. J gave up 4 bases and V 2 bases, and 7 bases lay outside the gene matches. The chain's CDR3 is CASSLGQGRGETQYF. The CDR3 region has the DNA TGCGCCAGCAGCTTAGGACAGGGTAGGGGAGAGACCCAGTACTTC.

The rearrangement uses TRBV4-1 and TRBJ2-4; 8 nucleotides agree with TRBD1. Germline CDR1 MGHRA, CDR2 YSYEKL. This CDR3 spans 15 amino acids. Trimming at V came to 0 bases and at J to 6 bases, leaving 4 bases not matched to a gene. CDR3 in amino acids: CASSQDRGQINIQYF. The CDR3 nucleotides read TGCGCCAGCAGCCAAGACAGGGGGCAGATAAACATTCAGTACTTC.

The V call is TRBV19, the J call TRBJ1-1; 7 positions agree with TRBD1. Looked up from germline, CDR1 is LNHDA and CDR2 is SQIVND (reference sequence). CDR3 length equals 15 residues. The V and J ends lost 2 bases and 3 bases, in that order; junction bases with no gene match: 6. The CDR3 loop is CASSIISTGYTEAFF. CDR3 bases: TGTGCCAGTAGTATAATCTCGACAGGGTACACTGAAGCTTTCTTT.

This clone occurred once. The chain is built from TRBV4-2 and TRBJ1-2; perhaps TRBD1 as D (6 bases). CDR3 size: 15 residues. Germline loops: CDR1 LGHNA, CDR2 YNFKEQ. V was trimmed by 1 base and J by 6 bases, leaving 15 bases between them. CDR3 nucleotides: TGTGCCAGCAGCCAAGGCGCGAACAGGGATAATGGCTACACCTTC. Its protein product is CASSQGANRDNGYTF.

In its sample, this clone was seen once. The chain is built from TRBV5-1 and TRBJ1-4; D perhaps matches TRBD1 (5 bases). Germline CDR1 and CDR2: SGHRS and YFSETQ. Between the trimmed V and J ends, which lost 1 base and 0 bases, there was a span of 10 bases. CDR3 length: 16 amino acids. The CDR3 spells CASSLWGGTTNEKLFF. In nucleotides, the CDR3 is TGCGCCAGCAGCTTGTGGGGGGGAACAACTAATGAAAAACTGTTTTTT. Full variable domain (missing parts from reference TRBV5-1 and TRBJ1-4): KAGVTQTPRYLIKTRGQQVTLSCSPISGHRSVSWYQQTPGQGLQFLFEYFSETQRNKGNFPGRFSGRQFSNSRSEMNVSTLELGDSALYLCASSLWGGTTNEKLFFGSGTQLSVL.

In the case of this clone: The sample has other DNA sequences that encode this CDR3 too. The CDR3 sequence is CASSFTGPYGYTF. The CDR3 DNA reads as TGTGCCAGCAGTTTTACAGGGCCCTATGGCTACACCTTC. The chain is built from TRBV12-3 or TRBV12-4 and TRBJ1-2; maybe TRBD1 (6 bases). Trimming left V 3 bases short and J 4 bases short, with 9 bases between. The CDR3 contains 13 residues.

The J gene is TRBJ1-2, the V gene TRBV28, with 8 bases aligning to TRBD1. Germline loops: CDR1 MDHEN, CDR2 SYDVKM. The CDR3 spans 17 residues. The J segment lost 1 base and the V segment lost 8 bases, leaving 15 bases of the junction unmatched. Here the CDR3 DNA reads TGTGCCAGCGAAGTGGGGGGTAACAGGGGGAATAACTATGGCTACACCTTC. Protein: CASEVGGNRGNNYGYTF.

The J gene is TRBJ1-1, the V gene TRBV10-2; 10 nucleotides match TRBD1. Trimming removed 2 bases from V and 4 bases from J; junction bases left unmatched: 1. The CDR3 runs to 14 residues. Germline CDR1 WSHSY, CDR2 SAAADI. Here the CDR3 reads CASSEGDRGTEAFF. The CDR3 DNA follows: TGCGCCAGCAGTGAGGGGGACAGGGGCACTGAAGCTTTCTTT.